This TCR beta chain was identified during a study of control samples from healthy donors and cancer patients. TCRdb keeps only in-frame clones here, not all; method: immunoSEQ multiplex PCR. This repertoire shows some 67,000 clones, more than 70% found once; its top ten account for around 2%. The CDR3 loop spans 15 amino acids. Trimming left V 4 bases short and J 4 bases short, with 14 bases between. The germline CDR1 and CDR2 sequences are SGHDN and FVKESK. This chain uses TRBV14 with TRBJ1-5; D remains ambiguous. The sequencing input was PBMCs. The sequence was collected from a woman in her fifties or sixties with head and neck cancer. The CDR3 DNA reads TGTGCCAGCAGCCCCTTTGCTGACACTAATCAGCCCCAGCATTTT. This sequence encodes CASSPFADTNQPQHF. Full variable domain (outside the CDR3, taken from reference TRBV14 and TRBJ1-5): EAGVTQFPSHSVIEKGQTVTLRCDPISGHDNLYWYRRVMGKEIKFLLHFVKESKQDESGMPNNRFLAERTGGTYSTLKVQPAELEDSGVYFCASSPFADTNQPQHFGDGTRLSIL.